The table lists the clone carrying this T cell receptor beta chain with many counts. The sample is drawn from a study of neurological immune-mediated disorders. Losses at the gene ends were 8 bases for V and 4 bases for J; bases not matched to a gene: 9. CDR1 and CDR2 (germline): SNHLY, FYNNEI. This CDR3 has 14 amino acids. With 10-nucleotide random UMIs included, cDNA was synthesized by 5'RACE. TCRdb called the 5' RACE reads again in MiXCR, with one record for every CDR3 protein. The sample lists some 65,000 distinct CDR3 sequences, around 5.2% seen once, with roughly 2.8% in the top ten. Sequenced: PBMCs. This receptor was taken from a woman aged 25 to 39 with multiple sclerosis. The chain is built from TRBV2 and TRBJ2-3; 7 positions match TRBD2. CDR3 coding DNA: TGTGCCAGCCACCAGACTAGCCTAGCAGATACGCAGTATTTT. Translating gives CASHQTSLADTQYF.